The 16 T cell receptor beta chains in this list originate from one sample, sequenced in a study of cytomegalovirus exposure and HLA in healthy donors. In the PCR, 60 Vbeta and 13 Jbeta primers were used. Sequencing was performed with immunoSEQ multiplex PCR; in TCRdb, only in-frame clones are kept and a portion is missing. The sample records over 100,000 clones, roughly 72% being singletons. Sequenced input: PBMCs. The receptor set was obtained from a male donor in good health and CMV-seronegative.

This clone was seen a few times. At one of its ends the junction is not consistent with the germline gene, which may arise from a read error. The rearrangement links TRBV7-9 to TRBJ1-3; 12 bases align to TRBD1. Germline V gives CDR1 SEHNR, CDR2 FQNEAQ (reference sequence). This CDR3 has 15 residues. The CDR3 bases are TGTTCCAGCAGCACCGGGACAGGGGGCGTAAACACCATATATTTT. This translates into CSSSTGTGGVNTIYF.

The chain employs TRBV7-3 and TRBJ2-1; possible D gene TRBD2, 5 bases. V was clipped by 6 bases and J by 0 bases, with 12 bases between them. The CDR3 loop spans 15 amino acids. Germline CDR1 SGHTA, CDR2 FQGTGA. CDR3 region: CASRRGLSSYNEQFF. The CDR3, as DNA: TGTGCCAGCAGGCGCGGGTTGAGCTCCTACAATGAGCAGTTCTTC.

The chain links TRBV4-2 to TRBJ2-7; maybe TRBD2 (5 bases). V was shortened by 4 bases and J by 6 bases, with 13 bases between the two germline ends. Germline assignment: CDR1 LGHNA and CDR2 YNFKEQ. This CDR3 has 13 residues. The CDR3 loop reads CASSRDLSAEQYF. The CDR3 region has the DNA TGTGCCAGCAGCCGCGACCTTAGCGCCGAGCAGTACTTC.

The chain links TRBV19 to TRBJ2-3; 10 bases align to TRBD2. The J segment lost 1 base and the V segment lost 5 bases, leaving 6 bases of the junction unmatched. The CDR3 runs 16 residues. Germline V gene sequence: CDR1 LNHDA, CDR2 SQIVND (reference sequence). The CDR3 spells CASSSSSGGGTDTQYF. Written as DNA, the CDR3 is TGTGCCAGTAGTTCCTCTAGCGGGGGAGGCACAGATACGCAGTATTTT.

The rearrangement links TRBV6-4 to TRBJ2-1; tentative D call: TRBD1 (6 bases). V dropped 4 bases and J dropped 5 bases, with 9 bases sitting between them. Germline V gene data show CDR1 as MRHNA and CDR2 as SNTAGT. CDR3 size: 13 residues. The CDR3 DNA reads TGTGCCAGCAGTGGCGGACAGCACAATGAGCAGTTCTTC. Residues: CASSGGQHNEQFF.

The chain carries TRBV7-2 and TRBJ2-7; 12 nucleotides line up with TRBD2. Germline lookup yields CDR1 SGHTA and CDR2 FQGNSA. The CDR3 totals 15 residues. V lost 5 bases, J lost 5 bases, and 7 bases stayed unmatched. The CDR3 sequence: CASSLLAGGPNEQYF. The CDR3 DNA reads TGTGCCAGCAGCCTTCTAGCGGGAGGGCCCAACGAGCAGTACTTC.

This chain joins TRBV27 and TRBJ2-2, with D possibly matching TRBD1 (5 bases). Germline V gene sequence: CDR1 MNHEY, CDR2 SMNVEV (reference sequence). The CDR3 totals 16 residues. V lost 3 bases to trimming and J lost 1 base, with 12 bases between them. CDR3 DNA: TGTGCCAGCAGTTTCAAGGGGATTTTGAACACCGGGGAGCTGTTTTTT. Translated, it gives CASSFKGILNTGELFF.

This clone was seen only once. V gene TRBV7-2 combines with J gene TRBJ2-5, with no clear D. Matching the DNA end better, TRBJ2-7 makes the J call doubtful. The CDR3 spans 15 residues. From germline, CDR1 is SGHTA and CDR2 FQGNSA. CDR3 in DNA: TGTGCCAGCAGCTCCTCCCCGGGTTACTCCTACGAGCAGTACTTC. Protein product: CASSSSPGYSYEQYF.

This clone was detected only a few times. The rearrangement joins TRBV7-9 to TRBJ2-7, with 8 bases identical to TRBD1. The CDR3 sequence is 15 residues long. Germline V gives CDR1 SEHNR, CDR2 FQNEAQ (reference sequence). J was trimmed by 3 bases and V by 5 bases; bases with no gene match: 9. The CDR3 sequence is CASSPAQGANYEQYF. CDR3 sequence (DNA): TGTGCCAGCAGCCCAGCCCAGGGGGCGAACTACGAGCAGTACTTC. Full variable domain (outside the CDR3, taken from reference TRBV7-9 and TRBJ2-7): DTGVSQNPRHKITKRGQNVTFRCDPISEHNRLYWYRQTLGQGPEFLTYFQNEAQLEKSRLLSDRFSAERPKGSFSTLEIQRTEQGDSAMYLCASSPAQGANYEQYFGPGTRLTVT.

The rearrangement joins TRBV5-5 to TRBJ2-1; D is undetermined. Germline V gives CDR1 SGHKS, CDR2 YYEKEE (reference sequence). V was clipped by 1 base and J by 10 bases, with 9 bases between them. The CDR3 totals 12 residues. CDR3 DNA: TGTGCCAGCAGCTTGTCCCACTTGGAGCAGTTCTTC. It encodes CASSLSHLEQFF. Combining the CDR3 with reference TRBV5-5 and TRBJ2-1 gives the whole variable domain DAGVTQSPTHLIKTRGQQVTLRCSPISGHKSVSWYQQVLGQGPQFIFQYYEKEERGRGNFPDRFSARQFPNYSSELNVNALLLGDSALYLCASSLSHLEQFFGPGTRLTVL.

This clone appeared a few times. The chain employs TRBV5-1 and TRBJ2-7, with 7 bases fitting TRBD1. The CDR3 is 14 residues long. Germline V lookup: CDR1 SGHRS, CDR2 YFSETQ. V was pared by 4 bases and J by 2 bases, with 6 bases of the junction left unmatched. CDR3 loop: CASSQGQPPYEQYF. CDR3 bases: TGCGCCAGCAGCCAGGGACAGCCTCCCTACGAGCAGTACTTC. The whole variable domain, remainder taken from reference TRBV5-1 and TRBJ2-7, is KAGVTQTPRYLIKTRGQQVTLSCSPISGHRSVSWYQQTPGQGLQFLFEYFSETQRNKGNFPGRFSGRQFSNSRSEMNVSTLELGDSALYLCASSQGQPPYEQYFGPGTRLTVT.

J is TRBJ2-5 and V is TRBV4-3; D may be TRBD2 (6 bases). V was shortened by 0 bases and J by 4 bases, with 9 bases between the two germline ends. Germline V CDR1 and CDR2: LGHNA, YSLEER. The CDR3 has 14 amino acids. The CDR3 region has the DNA TGCGCCAGCAGCCAAGATTTGGGAGGAGAGACCCAGTACTTC. Amino acids: CASSQDLGGETQYF.

This clone appeared a single time. V gene TRBV9 combines with J gene TRBJ1-3, with D perhaps matching TRBD1 (5 bases). The germline CDR1 and CDR2 sequences are SGDLS and YYNGEE. Trimming stripped 4 bases from V and 1 base from J, with 18 bases between. This CDR3 has 17 residues. CDR3 in amino acids: CASSISTAGESGNTIYF. In DNA, the CDR3 is TGTGCCAGCAGCATCTCGACAGCAGGAGAATCTGGAAACACCATATATTTT.

V usage is TRBV2 and J usage is TRBJ1-1; D unresolved. V was pared by 6 bases and J by 0 bases, with 5 bases between. The CDR3 runs 12 residues. Germline V gene data show CDR1 as SNHLY and CDR2 as FYNNEI. CDR3 in amino acids: CASRQVNTEAFF. The DNA of the CDR3 is TGTGCCAGCAGGCAGGTGAACACTGAAGCTTTCTTT.

The chain joins TRBV4-1 to TRBJ1-1; TRBD1 matches 9 bases. CDR1 MGHRA and CDR2 YSYEKL come from the germline V gene. Trimming took 8 bases from V and 1 from J; bases not matched to a gene: 2. CDR3 size: 13 residues. In DNA form, the CDR3 reads TGCGCCAGCGGGGGACAGGGGAACACTGAAGCTTTCTTT. Translating it yields CASGGQGNTEAFF.

The chain uses TRBV7-3 and TRBJ1-1, with TRBD1 as a possible D gene (5 bases). The V gene lost 5 bases and the J gene lost 4 bases, with 11 bases spanning the gap. The CDR3 sequence is 13 residues long. The germline V gene encodes CDR1 SGHTA and CDR2 FQGTGA. CDR3 sequence: CASSPTGGTEAFF. In DNA, the CDR3 is TGTGCCAGCAGCCCAACGGGGGGCACTGAAGCTTTCTTT.